This T cell receptor (beta chain) was found in a study of response to subunit inactivated influenza vaccine. Study findings and constraints: The authors put forward the suggestion that each seasonal influenza vaccination may bring in only a limited number of new T cells.

TCRdb passed the RT-PCR reads through MiXCR, listing each CDR3 protein once. The data show hundreds of thousands of distinct CDR3 sequences, with 11% to 15% seen just once and approximately 7.6% held by the top ten. This clonotype was detected only a few times. Its cognate antigen is unknown. Here the sequenced sample was PBMCs from blood, taken 14 to 15 days before vaccination. The origin of this receptor is a man aged 45-60 years who received an inactivated influenza vaccine.

CDR3 nucleotides: TGTGCCACCAGCAGAGGGTTCGACTCCTACGAGCAGTACTTC. This gives the protein CATSRGFDSYEQYF. This chain connects TRBV15 to TRBJ2-7; D is undetermined. From germline, CDR1 is LNHNV and CDR2 YYDKDF (reference sequence). V gave up 1 base and J gave up 0 bases, with 7 bases separating them. The CDR3 contains 14 residues. The variable domain in full, with the rest retrieved from reference TRBV15 and TRBJ2-7, is DAMVIQNPRYQVTQFGKPVTLSCSQTLNHNVMYWYQQKSSQAPKLLFHYYDKDFNNEADTPDNFQSRRPNTSFCFLDIRSPGLGDTAMYLCATSRGFDSYEQYFGPGTRLTVT.